Listed below are T cell receptor beta chains from one sample, sequenced in a study of blood T cell repertoires in COVID-19. Method: immunoSEQ multiplex PCR; TCRdb's copy keeps in-frame clones and lacks some. The profile shows some 300,000 clones, approximately 86% of them singletons. Material: PBMCs or T cells enriched from blood (not recorded which). These receptors originate from a woman between 25 and 40 years old who had recovered from COVID-19. Both conserved end residues are part of each CDR3. The order of the fields is V gene, D gene, J gene, clone size, CDR3 DNA, CDR3 protein. A D gene is named only where the DNA matches it firmly. Rows may omit the clone size; those that give it use once, few, many or a size class.

TRBV30	TRBD2	TRBJ2-7	.	TGTGCCTGGAGTGAACCTAGCGGGAGGGCCAAAAAAGGCGAGCAGTACTTC	CAWSEPSGRAKKGEQYF
TRBV10-3	TRBD2	TRBJ2-7	.	TGTGCCATCAGTGACCTAGCGGGGGACTACGAGCAGTACTTC	CAISDLAGDYEQYF
TRBV15	.	TRBJ1-1	.	TGTGCCACCAGCGCACAGGGCTGGGGCACTGAAGCTTTCTTT	CATSAQGWGTEAFF
TRBV23-1	.	TRBJ1-1	once	TGCGCCAGCAGTCGACAAACCACCATGAACACTGAAGCTTTCTTT	CASSRQTTMNTEAFF
TRBV25-1	.	TRBJ1-5	.	TGTGCCAGCAGTCACAATAGCAATCAGCCCCAGCATTTT	CASSHNSNQPQHF
TRBV27	.	TRBJ2-1	.	TGTGCCAGCAGTTTAAGATGGATGGACTCTTCACTTGGGTACAATGAGCAGTTCTTC	CASSLRWMDSSLGYNEQFF
TRBV5-1	.	TRBJ1-2	.	TGCGCCAGCAGCTTCAAGGGGATTGGGGACTATGGCTACACCTTC	CASSFKGIGDYGYTF
TRBV5-1	TRBD1	TRBJ1-1	.	TGCGCCAGCAGCTTTCCGGGACAGGGCCATCTTTATTCAAACACTGAAGCTTTCTTT	CASSFPGQGHLYSNTEAFF
TRBV19	TRBD2	TRBJ2-5	.	TGTGCCAGTACCGCCGGGGTGGGAGGGGAGACCCAGTACTTC	CASTAGVGGETQYF
TRBV5-1	.	TRBJ2-1	.	TGCGCCAGCAGCTTAAATCGACTATCTTCGGGGAATGAGCAGTTCTTC	CASSLNRLSSGNEQFF
TRBV28	.	TRBJ2-7	.	TGTGCCAGCAGTTCTCCGTCTAGGCAGTACTTC	CASSSPSRQYF
TRBV10-3	TRBD1	TRBJ2-2	.	TGTGCCATCAGCCTTTTGGGACAGCTGAACACCGGGGAGCTGTTTTTT	CAISLLGQLNTGELFF
TRBV9	.	TRBJ2-1	.	TGTGCCAGCAGCCCCCGGGTGGTAAGCAATGAGCAGTTCTTC	CASSPRVVSNEQFF
TRBV4-3	.	TRBJ1-6	.	TGCGCCAGCAGCCAAGAATGGGCTACGTATTCACCCCTCCACTTT	CASSQEWATYSPLHF
TRBV2	.	TRBJ1-1	.	TGTGCCAGCAGAATCGGGGGATGGGCTGAAGCTTTCTTT	CASRIGGWAEAFF
TRBV7-9	TRBD2	TRBJ2-1	.	TGTGCCAGCAGCCTCCCACTAGCGGGCGCCTTCTTC	CASSLPLAGAFF
TRBV29-1	.	TRBJ1-2	.	TGCAGCGTTGAAGGCGGAGGGGTGGGCTACTATGGCTACACCTTC	CSVEGGGVGYYGYTF
TRBV30	.	TRBJ2-3	.	TGTGCCTGGATGATACGCGGTAGCGGGACAGGGAAAGGTACGCAGTATTTT	CAWMIRGSGTGKGTQYF
TRBV5-4	.	TRBJ2-3	.	TGTGCCAGCAGCTTGGTGGGAGTCGGGGTAGATACGCAGTATTTT	CASSLVGVGVDTQYF
TRBV11-3	.	TRBJ2-1	.	TGTGCCAGCAGCTTAGTATCAGAGACAAATGAGCAGTTCTTC	CASSLVSETNEQFF
TRBV3-1/TRBV3-2	TRBD1	TRBJ1-2	.	TGTGCCAGCAGCCCGTGGACAGGGGGCCAGGGTGGCTACACCTTC	CASSPWTGGQGGYTF
TRBV5-6	.	TRBJ1-5	.	TGTGCCAGCAGAAACAGGTATAGCAATCAGCCCCAGCATTTT	CASRNRYSNQPQHF
TRBV5-1	.	TRBJ1-3	once	TGCGCCAGCAGCTTGGCCCCCCTCTCTGGAAACACCATATATTTT	CASSLAPLSGNTIYF
TRBV19	.	TRBJ2-5	.	TGTGCCAGTAGTATGGGTCAGGGGTCCCCGTTCTCCCAGTACTTC	CASSMGQGSPFSQYF
TRBV10-3	TRBD1	TRBJ2-7	.	TGTGCCATCAGTGAACAGGGGGCGCGCTACGAGCAGTACTTC	CAISEQGARYEQYF
TRBV6-2/TRBV6-3	.	TRBJ1-6	.	TGTGCCAGCAGTATACAGGGTAATTCACCCCTCCACTTT	CASSIQGNSPLHF
TRBV11-2	TRBD2	TRBJ2-7	.	TGTGCCGGCAGCTTAGGGACTAGTCCCCACGAGCAGTACTTC	CAGSLGTSPHEQYF
TRBV4-1	.	TRBJ2-7	.	TGCGCCAGCAGCCAAGCTACAGGGAAGGGTTCCTACGAGCAGTACTTC	CASSQATGKGSYEQYF
TRBV6-5	TRBD2	TRBJ2-5	.	TGTGCCAGCAGTCACTCGTCAGGGAGGGGACAAGAGACCCAGTACTTC	CASSHSSGRGQETQYF
TRBV18	TRBD1	TRBJ1-3	.	TGTGCCAGCTCACGGGACAGGGCTGGAAACACCATATATTTT	CASSRDRAGNTIYF
TRBV4-1	.	TRBJ2-3	.	TGCGCCAGCAGCCAAGGGGGCCGGGCGGGGCTCACAGATACGCAGTATTTT	CASSQGGRAGLTDTQYF
TRBV7-8	.	TRBJ2-4	.	TGTGCCAGCAGCTTCGCTAGTAACATTCAGTACTTC	CASSFASNIQYF
TRBV18	TRBD1	TRBJ1-1	.	TGTGCCAGCTCTGGACAGGCGAACACTGAAGCTTTCTTT	CASSGQANTEAFF
TRBV27	.	TRBJ1-5	.	TGTGCCAGCAGTTCCAGCCCGGGGGGCGGCAATCAGCCCCAGCATTTT	CASSSSPGGGNQPQHF
TRBV30	TRBD1	TRBJ2-7	.	TGTGCCTGGAGCCCCGACAGGGGCGTTCCGCAGTACTTC	CAWSPDRGVPQYF
TRBV21-1	.	TRBJ1-3	.	TGTGCCAGCAGCACCCGTGACAGGGAAGGAGGAAACACCATATATTTT	CASSTRDREGGNTIYF
TRBV4-3	.	TRBJ1-2	.	TGCGCCAGCAGCCAAGGCTCCCAGGGAAACTATGGCTACACCTTC	CASSQGSQGNYGYTF
TRBV7-8	.	TRBJ1-1	few	TGTGCCAGCAGCTTGGTCGCCAGCACTGAAGCTTTCTTT	CASSLVASTEAFF
TRBV2	TRBD2	TRBJ2-7	.	TGTGCCAGCAGTCCCCTGACTAGCGGCCCATACGAGCAGTACTTC	CASSPLTSGPYEQYF
TRBV27	TRBD1	TRBJ2-7	.	TGTGCCAGCAGTACGGGACAGGGTCTTTTATCCTACGAGCAGTACTTC	CASSTGQGLLSYEQYF
TRBV4-2	TRBD1	TRBJ1-5	.	TGTGCCAGCAGCCGAAGACAGGGTACGGATCAGCCCCAGCATTTT	CASSRRQGTDQPQHF
TRBV5-1	.	TRBJ2-2	.	TGCGCCAGCAGCTTGGGAGGGAGGAACACCGGGGAGCTGTTTTTT	CASSLGGRNTGELFF